A selection of T cell receptor beta chains follows, all from one sample in a study of control samples from healthy donors and cancer patients. Using immunoSEQ multiplex PCR, the repertoire was profiled, and TCRdb retains in-frame clones only, with some absent. The sample gives just over 80,000 clones, approximately 94% of which show up once; around 4.7% is in the top ten. The specimen sequenced was blood. Receptors originate from a woman under 30 in good health. Both conserved end residues are part of each CDR3. The D gene is left open where the match is weak. Rows may omit the clone size; those that give it use once, few, many or a size class.

DNA	CDR3	J	size	D	V
TGTGCCAGCAGCACCGGGGGGGGGTTCGGCAATCAGCCCCAGCATTTT	CASSTGGGFGNQPQHF	TRBJ1-5	-	-	TRBV7-6
TGTGCCAGCAGTTTATCCCCCCACACTGACACTGAAGCTTTCTTT	CASSLSPHTDTEAFF	TRBJ1-1	-	-	TRBV27
TGTGCCGTACCACTCAAGAGGACGGGAGAGCAGTACTTC	CAVPLKRTGEQYF	TRBJ2-7	-	-	TRBV28
TGCGCCAGCAGCTCCAGACAGCACTATGGCTACACCTTC	CASSSRQHYGYTF	TRBJ1-2	-	-	TRBV5-1
TGCAGCGTTCCCGGGGGCGGGGGCTACACCTTC	CSVPGGGGYTF	TRBJ1-2	-	-	TRBV29-1
TGTGCCAGCTCACCGAGCCTAGCGGTCACAGATACGCAGTATTTT	CASSPSLAVTDTQYF	TRBJ2-3	-	TRBD2	TRBV18
TGTGCCAGCAGTCCAAGGGCAGATACGCAGTATTTT	CASSPRADTQYF	TRBJ2-3	-	-	TRBV28
TGTGCCAGCAGTTCCGACTTATACGAGCAGTACTTC	CASSSDLYEQYF	TRBJ2-7	-	-	TRBV12-3/TRBV12-4
TGTGCCAGCAGACGGGACTGGAGCTCCTACAATGAGCAGTTCTTC	CASRRDWSSYNEQFF	TRBJ2-1	-	-	TRBV5-4
TGTGCCAGCAGCTTATCTGTCCGAGAGCAGTTCTTC	CASSLSVREQFF	TRBJ2-1	-	-	TRBV11-2
TGCGCCAGCGCTGTGACAGGTGACCAGCCCCAGCATTTT	CASAVTGDQPQHF	TRBJ1-5	-	-	TRBV23-1
TGTGCCAGCAGGGGACTAGTGGCCGGGGAGCTGTTTTTT	CASRGLVAGELFF	TRBJ2-2	-	TRBD2	TRBV6-5
TGTGCCAGCAGTTTCCATAACAGGGGGGGTAATGAAAAACTGTTTTTT	CASSFHNRGGNEKLFF	TRBJ1-4	-	TRBD1	TRBV27
TGTGCCAGCAGCTTAGCAGGGAGGGCTTACGAGCAGTACTTC	CASSLAGRAYEQYF	TRBJ2-7	-	TRBD2	TRBV11-2
TGTGCCAGCCGATCTACAGACTACAATGAGCAGTTCTTC	CASRSTDYNEQFF	TRBJ2-1	-	-	TRBV6-5
TGTGCCAGCTCACCACCGTCACCCCAAGGCGAGACCCAGTACTTC	CASSPPSPQGETQYF	TRBJ2-5	-	-	TRBV18
TGTGCCAGCAGTAGAATTAGTAGCCTTGGGACCCAGTACTTC	CASSRISSLGTQYF	TRBJ2-5	-	-	TRBV28
TGTGCCAGCAGTAACGCTCTAAAAGAGACCCAGTACTTC	CASSNALKETQYF	TRBJ2-5	-	-	TRBV2
TGTGCCAGCAGTTACGACCACAGGAATTTTGGCTACACCTTC	CASSYDHRNFGYTF	TRBJ1-2	-	-	TRBV6-2/TRBV6-3
TGTGCCAGCAGCTCCTCGACAGGAACCTACGAGCAGTACTTC	CASSSSTGTYEQYF	TRBJ2-7	-	-	TRBV4-2
TGTGCCAGCAGTCTGTGGGGGGGGTTAACCTACGAGCAGTACTTC	CASSLWGGLTYEQYF	TRBJ2-7	-	TRBD2	TRBV28
TGCGCCAGCAGCTCCTCCGGGACAGCCGATAAAAAACTGTTTTTT	CASSSSGTADKKLFF	TRBJ1-4	-	TRBD1	TRBV5-1
TGTGCCAGCAGTTTATGGGGTGCCGGGGAGCTGTTTTTT	CASSLWGAGELFF	TRBJ2-2	once	-	TRBV27
TGTGCCAGCAGCTTTGCCGGGACAGGGCATAACACTGAAGCTTTCTTT	CASSFAGTGHNTEAFF	TRBJ1-1	once	-	TRBV12-1
TGTGCCATCAGTGACTTGTCAGGGCTTGGGGCCAACGTCCTGACTTTC	CAISDLSGLGANVLTF	TRBJ2-6	-	-	TRBV10-3
TGCGCCAGCAGTGAGTCGGGGACAGGGGGCAAAGAGACCCAGTACTTC	CASSESGTGGKETQYF	TRBJ2-5	once	TRBD1	TRBV10-1
TGTGCCAGCAGCTTAGATGCTGGGTCGGCTTATGGCTACACCTTC	CASSLDAGSAYGYTF	TRBJ1-2	-	-	TRBV7-2
TGTGCCAGCAACCGGTTGGGGGAGGAGTTTGTTGCGGCCGGGGAGCTGTTTTTT	CASNRLGEEFVAAGELFF	TRBJ2-2	-	-	TRBV28
TGTGCCAGCATTCGAGATTATAATTCACCCCTCCACTTT	CASIRDYNSPLHF	TRBJ1-6	-	-	TRBV28
TGTGCCAGCAGTTTTCTAGCGGGAGGCAAGTACGAGCAGTACTTC	CASSFLAGGKYEQYF	TRBJ2-7	-	TRBD2	TRBV6-5
TGTGCCGGAAACAGGTGGGCGGAGACCCAGTACTTC	CAGNRWAETQYF	TRBJ2-5	-	-	TRBV2
TGTGCCAGCTCACCGAAACAGGGGCGGGCGGCCACTGAAGCTTTCTTT	CASSPKQGRAATEAFF	TRBJ1-1	-	TRBD1	TRBV18
TGCGCCAGCAGCCAAGATTGGGACGTTAGCTATAATTCACCCCTCCACTTT	CASSQDWDVSYNSPLHF	TRBJ1-6	-	-	TRBV4-3
TGTGCCAGCAGCCAAGGTCGGGAGGGCACAGATACGCAGTATTTT	CASSQGREGTDTQYF	TRBJ2-3	once	TRBD2	TRBV4-2
TGCAGTGCTAGTAGCGGGAGAGACACCGGGGAGCTGTTTTTT	CSASSGRDTGELFF	TRBJ2-2	-	TRBD2	TRBV20-1
TGTGCCAGCAGTTACGATATGTTGTTTCTCGACAATGAGCAGTTCTTC	CASSYDMLFLDNEQFF	TRBJ2-1	-	-	TRBV6-5